This T cell receptor beta chain was retrieved from a study of shared clonotypes between healthy human individuals. Points from the study as a whole: Estimated clonotype richness was generally higher in naive than memory subsets. How much donors shared clonotypes was expected to be affected by sequencing depth.

The V segment lost 3 bases and the J segment 2 bases; nucleotides outside the gene matches: 4. This CDR3 has 14 amino acids. CDR1 and CDR2 from the germline V gene are SGDLS and YYNGEE. Assay: immunoSEQ multiplex PCR; the TCRdb copy retains only in-frame clones and omits some. The sample lists millions of clones, roughly 92% occurring once. With regard to this clone: What it binds is unknown.

Source material: naive CD4+ T cells sorted from blood. Subset defined: CD45RA+ positively selected. The chain joins TRBV9 to TRBJ1-2; 7 nucleotides agree with TRBD1. The origin of this receptor is a man between 18 and 29 years old in good health. In DNA form, the CDR3 reads TGTGCCAGCAGCGGGACAGGTCTCAACTATGGCTACACCTTC. Its translation is CASSGTGLNYGYTF.